This entry features one T cell receptor beta chain sequence. What it binds is unknown. The CDR3 runs to 15 residues. Trimming removed 3 bases from V and 3 bases from J, with 14 bases in between. Per germline, CDR1 KGHSH and CDR2 LQKENI. The second PCR ran about 6 to 12 cycles with a sample-barcoded 5' primer and J-beta primers. TCRdb analysed the 5' RACE reads with MiXCR anew, one entry per CDR3 protein. The sample has some 370,000 distinct CDR3 sequences; approximately 52% are singletons. The sample originates from a study of blood T cells in healthy people across ages. Study-level points and caveats: The lack of PBMC sorting stopped any conclusive naive versus antigen-experienced comparison.

Per sample, at least 5.5 micrograms of total RNA were extracted. This TCR was recovered from a man between 60 and 75 years old in good health. The source material was blood. The V gene is TRBV18, the J gene TRBJ1-2, with D perhaps TRBD1 (6 bases). In DNA, the CDR3 is TGTGCCAGCTCACCGCGACAGGCGAGGGACTATGGCTACACCTTC. This sequence encodes CASSPRQARDYGYTF.